The rows below give T cell receptor beta chains drawn from one sample of a study of monozygotic twins with inflammatory bowel disease. TCRdb reprocessed the 5' RACE reads, with one entry per CDR3 protein and no DNA. The sample totals 400,000 to 500,000 distinct CDR3 sequences; its top ten clones hold about 2.3%. The sequencing input was blood. These receptors originate from a human donor with ulcerative colitis or Crohn's disease, or a healthy co-twin of an affected twin (not recorded which). Both conserved end residues are part of each CDR3. Each record gives: J gene, V gene, CDR3 protein.

TRBJ1-1,TRBV10-2,CASTPVMNTEAFF
TRBJ2-7,TRBV4-3,CASSHGAMYEQYF
TRBJ2-1,TRBV29-1,CSVDTGGYEQFF
TRBJ2-2,TRBV27,CASSPRDLATGELFF
TRBJ2-3,TRBV25-1,CASSFTGLAALTDTQYF
TRBJ2-5,TRBV18,CASSPGTWEETQYF
TRBJ2-7,TRBV28,CASSYLSGSRNEQYF
TRBJ2-5,TRBV6-5,CASRTGGLETQYF
TRBJ2-2,TRBV28,CASIHPGQGAGGGELFF
TRBJ2-4,TRBV10-3,CAISDGVTDKNIQYF
TRBJ2-2,TRBV11-1,CASSLAAGFEENTGELFF
TRBJ2-2,TRBV6-5,CATASGAGELFF
TRBJ2-6,TRBV12-3/TRBV12-4,CASSYPAGANVLTF
TRBJ2-3,TRBV28,CASSPPRERGTDTQYF
TRBJ1-1,TRBV4-1,CASSQDRPQPNTEAFF
TRBJ1-1,TRBV12-2,CAGQMGSYDDPKVVAEAFF
TRBJ1-1,TRBV7-2,CASSLGGTNTEAFF
TRBJ1-1,TRBV6-6,CASTPVFGRTEAFF
TRBJ1-2,TRBV6-1,CASSPDLGVRYGYTF
TRBJ2-7,TRBV5-1,CASSLLAGTYEQYF
TRBJ2-2,TRBV20-1,CSARESGLRFTGELFF
TRBJ2-3,TRBV10-3,CAISGSATDTQYF
TRBJ1-2,TRBV7-2,CASSLEAGGGYGYTF
TRBJ1-6,TRBV20-1,CSARDRGRPYNSPLHF
TRBJ1-5,TRBV12-3/TRBV12-4,CASSLRTSNQPQHF
TRBJ2-5,TRBV20-1,CSAREAGTIQTQYF
TRBJ2-4,TRBV12-3/TRBV12-4,CASSLMGAKNIQYF
TRBJ1-5,TRBV29-1,CSVKDRENQPQHF
TRBJ1-2,TRBV6-1,CASSRAGIANYGYTF
TRBJ2-1,TRBV30,CAWRIEAGRFF
TRBJ1-5,TRBV19,CASKVTNSNQPQHF
TRBJ2-5,TRBV25-1,CASSESLIVQETQYF
TRBJ2-7,TRBV27,CASSLRVGHEQYF
TRBJ2-4,TRBV3-1,CASSQAGAKNIQYF
TRBJ2-3,TRBV5-1,CASSWMPTGHFITDTQYF
TRBJ2-5,TRBV14,CASSVTSGRRQETQYF
TRBJ1-6,TRBV2,CASKIDRNSPLHF
TRBJ2-5,TRBV7-9,CASSLSLTGGKETQYF
TRBJ2-3,TRBV5-1,CASSDVRTGVGDTQYF
TRBJ1-1,TRBV18,CASSPTGRLNTEAFF
TRBJ2-7,TRBV5-1,CASSYSSGGGYEQYF
TRBJ1-6,TRBV6-1,CASRASPLTGSPLHF
TRBJ1-2,TRBV27,CASSTRQGAMNYGYTF
TRBJ2-1,TRBV20-1,CSATKASVYNEQFF
TRBJ1-2,TRBV10-3,CAISESGFNYGYTF
TRBJ2-5,TRBV9,CASSAENRETQYF
TRBJ1-2,TRBV29-1,CSVDRTRDNYGYTF
TRBJ2-7,TRBV5-1,CASRYGQGVYEQYF
TRBJ2-2,TRBV9,CASSVGAGGPDTGELFF
TRBJ2-7,TRBV6-2/TRBV6-3,CASSYPTYEQYF
TRBJ2-5,TRBV11-2,CASSSLAGASQETQYF
TRBJ1-2,TRBV20-1,CSARWPRDSHYGYTF
TRBJ2-7,TRBV7-9,CASSVSRGGYEQYF
TRBJ1-2,TRBV6-1,CASSQEGLYGYTF
TRBJ2-3,TRBV20-1,CSARLGGRVLTDTQYF